A few counts support the clone carrying this TCR beta chain. Authors' methods: Researchers report that nucleated cell counts were estimated from reference gene primer amplification. Here immunoSEQ multiplex PCR was the method, and the copy in TCRdb shows in-frame clones only, minus some. V and J calls and clone size are as listed in that table; D and trimming were resolved from the DNA. This repertoire shows some 50,000 clones, around 85% found once; its top ten account for nearly 4.5%. This entry is derived from a study of blood T cell repertoires in COVID-19. At the level of the study: Acute and convalescent COVID-19 specimens originated in the United States, Italy and Spain. T cells, B-cell-depleted T cells, or PBMCs provided the cDNA or gDNA that served as material.

CDR3 length: 14 amino acids. The ends were cut back, 4 bases at V and 0 bases at J, with 9 bases in the middle. Germline-derived CDR1 and CDR2 are WSHSY and SAAADI. The sequence was obtained from a man aged 50 to 60 with active COVID-19. J is TRBJ2-5 and V is TRBV10-2, with D tentatively TRBD2 (6 bases). Sequenced: peripheral blood. The CDR3 coding sequence is TGCGCCAGCAGTGTTAGCGGACACCAAGAGACCCAGTACTTC. This gives the protein CASSVSGHQETQYF.